This T cell receptor beta chain was sequenced during a study of OX40 agonist ivuxolimab in advanced cancers. Clones were sequenced by immunoSEQ multiplex PCR, and TCRdb holds only the in-frame ones, with some missing. Of 60,000 to 90,000 clones in the sample, about nine tenths were seen once. The CDR3 runs to 13 residues. The germline gives CDR1 MNHNS, CDR2 SASEGT. Trimming shortened V by 8 bases and J by 7 bases, and 14 bases separated the two germline ends. The TCR was taken from an adult with an advanced solid tumor such as melanoma, head and neck, liver or kidney cancer. This material consisted of CD4+ or CD8+ T cells sorted from blood, taken in a trial of the OX40 agonist ivuxolimab. This chain uses TRBV6-1 with TRBJ1-4; D possibly corresponds to TRBD1 (5 bases). The CDR3 sequence is CASRGVVGEKLFF. DNA for the CDR3: TGTGCCAGCCGAGGGGTTGTTGGTGAAAAACTGTTTTTT.